The 9 T cell receptor beta chains below come from one sample, sequenced in a study of a mutant IDH1 vaccine in newly diagnosed glioma. Some clones are missing from TCRdb's copy, which holds only in-frame ones; the method was immunoSEQ multiplex PCR. In the table there are around 60,000 clones, about 81% of which are singletons. Antigens of these TCRs are unknown. Time point meaning: week 11, during vaccination. Alongside topical imiquimod, each dose of vaccine comprised 300 ug of mutant IDH1 20-mer peptide. This specimen consisted of PBMCs, obtained from a glioma patient whose treatment included an IDH1 peptide vaccine. Receptors were obtained from a woman aged 45-59 years with glioma.

This clone showed up just a few times. The gene calls are TRBV30 and TRBJ1-4, with D tentatively TRBD1 (5 bases). V was shortened by 0 bases and J by 8 bases, with 10 bases between the two germline ends. This CDR3 comprises 13 residues. CDR1 is GTSNPN and CDR2 is SVGIG in the germline V gene (reference sequence). The CDR3 DNA sequence: TGTGCCTGGAGTGTTTCGGGGCGAGAAAAACTGTTTTTT. Translating gives CAWSVSGREKLFF.

The chain has TRBV7-2 and TRBJ1-1; TRBD1 is a possible D gene (5 bases). With 3 bases removed from V and 1 base from J, the gap between germline ends came to 9 bases. In germline, CDR1 is SGHTA, CDR2 FQGNSA. This CDR3 has 14 residues. The CDR3 DNA sequence: TGTGCCAGCAGCTTCACCACAGGGAACACTGAAGCTTTCTTT. Its translation: CASSFTTGNTEAFF.

This clone was picked up one time. The chain joins TRBV6-6 to TRBJ2-7; tentatively, D is TRBD1 (6 bases). The germline gives CDR1 MNHNY, CDR2 SVGAGI (reference sequence). The germline V and J ends were trimmed by 2 bases and 0 bases, with 8 bases remaining between them. The CDR3 contains 14 residues. The CDR3 region has the DNA TGTGCCAGCAGTTACACAGGGAGCTCCTACGAGCAGTACTTC. This translates into CASSYTGSSYEQYF.

The J gene is TRBJ1-2, the V gene TRBV5-4; 9 nucleotides line up with TRBD1. This CDR3 has 15 amino acids. Germline CDR1 reads SGHNT; CDR2 reads YYREEE (reference sequence). Unmatched junction bases numbered 2, after V lost 0 bases and J lost 2 bases. In DNA, the CDR3 is TGTGCCAGCAGCTTGGCGGGACAGGGAAACTATGGCTACACCTTC. Translated, it gives CASSLAGQGNYGYTF.

The gene calls are TRBV7-2 and TRBJ1-5, with TRBD1 as a possible D gene (5 bases). Looked up from germline, CDR1 is SGHTA and CDR2 is FQGNSA. V shed 6 bases and J shed 3 bases, with 12 bases lying between them. The CDR3 is 14 residues long. CDR3 sequence reads: CASSYQGPNQPQHF. DNA for the CDR3: TGTGCCAGCAGTTATCAGGGTCCCAATCAGCCCCAGCATTTT.

The CDR3 bases are TGCGCCAGCAGCTTGGACGCGGCAGATCAGCCCCAGCATTTT. Residues: CASSLDAADQPQHF. The V call is TRBV5-1, the J call TRBJ1-5; D is unresolved. Germline lookup yields CDR1 SGHRS and CDR2 YFSETQ. The CDR3 has 14 amino acids. Trimming removed 0 bases from V and 5 bases from J, with 9 bases in between. The whole variable domain, filled in from reference TRBV5-1 and TRBJ1-5, reads KAGVTQTPRYLIKTRGQQVTLSCSPISGHRSVSWYQQTPGQGLQFLFEYFSETQRNKGNFPGRFSGRQFSNSRSEMNVSTLELGDSALYLCASSLDAADQPQHFGDGTRLSIL.

This chain joins TRBV27 and TRBJ1-5; D remains ambiguous. The CDR3 extends over 14 amino acids. The V end lost 9 bases, the J end lost 0 bases, and 12 bases lay between the germline ends. Per germline, CDR1 MNHEY and CDR2 SMNVEV (reference sequence). The CDR3 spells CARNPTDSNQPQHF. The CDR3 DNA is TGTGCCAGAAACCCAACAGATAGCAATCAGCCCCAGCATTTT.

This chain links TRBV2 with TRBJ2-7, with 7 positions matching TRBD1. Germline V lookup: CDR1 SNHLY, CDR2 FYNNEI. V lost 1 base to trimming and J lost 1 base; unmatched junction nucleotides: 4. The CDR3 is made up of 15 amino acids. The CDR3 is CASSEEAGGSYEQYF. DNA for the CDR3: TGTGCCAGCAGTGAAGAGGCAGGGGGATCCTACGAGCAGTACTTC.

V is TRBV19 and J is TRBJ2-2; D is perhaps TRBD1 (5 bases). The CDR3 runs to 15 residues. Deletions cut 4 bases from V and 0 bases from J, with 9 bases between. CDR1 is LNHDA, CDR2 SQIVND, per germline (reference sequence). CDR3: CASSNRPANTGELFF. The CDR3 DNA follows: TGTGCCAGTAGTAACAGGCCCGCGAACACCGGGGAGCTGTTTTTT.